The sequence of this TCR beta chain was determined in a study of blood T cell repertoires in COVID-19. The germline gives CDR1 SNHLY, CDR2 FYNNEI. Between the trimmed V and J ends, which lost 9 bases and 7 bases, there was a span of 11 bases. The CDR3 totals 11 residues. Using immunoSEQ multiplex PCR, the repertoire was profiled, and TCRdb retains in-frame clones only, with some absent. The sample has about 140,000 clones; roughly nine tenths are singletons. The source is a human donor with COVID-19, enrolled during active disease. The donor label of this sample is uncertain. The chain is built from TRBV2 and TRBJ2-3; D is unresolved. Sequenced material: peripheral blood. The CDR3 protein is CASLYSNTQYF. The CDR3 bases are TGTGCCAGTCTCTACTCAAATACGCAGTATTTT.